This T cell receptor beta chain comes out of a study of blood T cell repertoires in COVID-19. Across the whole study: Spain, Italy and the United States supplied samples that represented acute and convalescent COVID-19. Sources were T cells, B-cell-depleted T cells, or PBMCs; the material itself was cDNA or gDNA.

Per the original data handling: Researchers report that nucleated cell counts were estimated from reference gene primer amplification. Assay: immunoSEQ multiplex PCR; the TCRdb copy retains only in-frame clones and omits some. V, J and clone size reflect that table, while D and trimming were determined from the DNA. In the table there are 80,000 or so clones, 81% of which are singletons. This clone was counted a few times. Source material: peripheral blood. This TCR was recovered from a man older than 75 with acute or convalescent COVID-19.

Here the CDR3 reads CASSGQGSNYGYTF. The DNA for the CDR3 is TGTGCCAGCTCAGGACAGGGATCTAACTATGGCTACACCTTC. The chain employs TRBV18 and TRBJ1-2; 8 nucleotides align to TRBD1. The CDR3 has 14 residues. Germline CDR1 reads KGHSH; CDR2 reads LQKENI. V gave up 5 bases and J gave up 0 bases; unmatched junction bases: 2.